The 14 T cell receptor beta chains reported below all come from one sample, sequenced in a study of T cells in Graves' hyperthyroidism and ophthalmopathy. Amplified regions were TCR beta CDR3 sequences from RNA transcripts. HTBI primers were the set used in a first-round RT-PCR of the TCR CDR3. Each CDR3 protein is one row after TCRdb ran MiXCR on the multiplex PCR reads. The table has approximately 360,000 distinct CDR3 sequences, roughly 25% seen once; the top ten hold more than 60%. Material for sequencing was blood. The origin of the receptors is a man aged 45 to 65 with Graves' hyperthyroidism.

V is TRBV19 and J is TRBJ1-5, with 7 nucleotides matching TRBD1. The CDR3 covers 14 residues. V shed 8 bases, J shed 3 bases, and the junction held 7 bases outside the gene matches. In germline, CDR1 is LNHDA, CDR2 SQIVND (reference sequence). CDR3 loop: CASSRQGYNQPQHF. DNA of the CDR3: TGTGCCAGTTCTCGACAGGGTTACAATCAGCCCCAGCATTTT.

This clonotype appeared a few times. A much larger clone differs by one base, so this may be a read error. The chain combines TRBV12-3 or TRBV12-4 with TRBJ2-1, with D hard to call. Trimming stripped 7 bases from V and 4 bases from J, with 5 bases between. This CDR3 is 11 amino acids long. CDR3 region: CASTAYNEQFF. The CDR3 nucleotides are TGTGCCAGCACCGCGTACAATGAGCAGTTCTTC.

A few counts support this clonotype. The chain joins TRBV19 to TRBJ1-1; TRBD1 is a possible D gene (5 bases). The CDR3 has 13 residues. CDR1 is LNHDA, CDR2 SQIVND, per germline (reference sequence). V gave up 7 bases and J gave up 1 base, with 10 bases separating them. DNA of the CDR3: TGTGCCAGTAACGGGGACGAGAACACTGAAGCTTTCTTT. Amino acids: CASNGDENTEAFF.

This clonotype was recorded at least ten times. The CDR3 loop is CASSYSRGNTEAFF. The CDR3 DNA reads as TGTGCCAGCAGTTACTCGAGGGGTAACACTGAAGCTTTCTTT. The rearrangement uses TRBV6-2 or TRBV6-3 and TRBJ1-1, with a weak D call TRBD1 (5 bases). Germline V gives CDR1 MNHEY, CDR2 SVGEGT. Between the trimmed V and J ends, which lost 0 bases and 2 bases, there was a span of 7 bases. The CDR3 sequence is 14 residues long.

This clonotype was counted a few times. This chain joins TRBV10-3 and TRBJ2-7; 8 bases are a match to TRBD1. The CDR3 is made up of 15 amino acids. Germline assignment: CDR1 ENHRY and CDR2 SYGVKD. J lost 4 bases, V lost 4 bases, and 9 bases had no gene match. CDR3 DNA sequence: TGTGCCATCAGTGCAAGCGCGGACAGGGAGTACGAGCAGTACTTC. As protein: CAISASADREYEQYF.

This clonotype was detected many times. This rearrangement joins TRBV29-1 to TRBJ1-1, with D tentatively TRBD1 (5 bases). Trimming removed 3 bases at V and 0 bases at J, with 8 bases between. There are 13 residues in the CDR3. In germline, CDR1 is SQVTM, CDR2 ANQGSEA. CDR3 nucleotide sequence: TGCAGCGTTGATGACAGAATGAACACTGAAGCTTTCTTT. Translated, it gives CSVDDRMNTEAFF.

This clonotype was counted a few times. This chain uses TRBV7-6 with TRBJ2-2; the D call may be TRBD1 or TRBD2 (5 bases each). Germline values: CDR1 SGHVS, CDR2 FNYEAQ. The CDR3 consists of 12 residues. Trimming removed 1 base at V and 9 bases at J, with 6 bases between. The CDR3 loop is CASSLGDRELFF. CDR3 nucleotides: TGTGCCAGCAGCTTAGGGGACCGGGAGCTGTTTTTT. Filled out from reference TRBV7-6 and TRBJ2-2, the complete variable domain reads GAGVSQSPRYKVTKRGQDVALRCDPISGHVSLYWYRQALGQGPEFLTYFNYEAQQDKSGLPNDRFSAERPEGSISTLTIQRTEQRDSAMYRCASSLGDRELFFGEGSRLTVL.

The rearrangement joins TRBV19 to TRBJ1-1; D is perhaps TRBD1 (6 bases). Per the germline V gene, CDR1 is LNHDA and CDR2 is SQIVND (reference sequence). Trimming took off 9 bases at V and 1 base at J, with 15 bases between the two ends. The CDR3 sequence is 14 residues long. In DNA, the CDR3 is TGTGCCAGCCTTCCGGGACACCCGAACACTGAAGCTTTCTTT. Protein product: CASLPGHPNTEAFF.

The J gene is TRBJ1-3, the V gene TRBV6-1; tentatively, D is TRBD1 (5 bases). V lost 8 bases and J lost 4, with 18 bases in between. Germline V lookup: CDR1 MNHNS, CDR2 SASEGT. This CDR3 comprises 15 residues. As DNA, the CDR3 is TGTGCCAGCGTGCAAATCGGGGGTAGAGGAAACACCATATATTTT. Its protein is CASVQIGGRGNTIYF.

This clonotype has more than one count but fewer than ten. The rearrangement uses TRBV10-3 and TRBJ2-7, with 12 bases fitting TRBD2. The germline CDR1 and CDR2 sequences are ENHRY and SYGVKD. V lost 4 bases, J lost 6 bases, and 10 bases stayed unmatched. This CDR3 spans 16 amino acids. In DNA form, the CDR3 reads TGTGCCATCAGTGTTACGACTAGCGGGAGCTCCGTCGAGCAGTACTTC. It specifies CAISVTTSGSSVEQYF.

The CDR3 nucleotides read TGTGCCAGCAGCCCAGCGGGACATGCCTACGAGCAGTACTTC. Protein sequence: CASSPAGHAYEQYF. V and J are TRBV7-9 and TRBJ2-7; tentatively, D is TRBD2 (7 bases). The CDR3 has 14 amino acids. V was pared by 5 bases and J by 2 bases, with 13 bases between. CDR1 and CDR2 from the germline V gene are SEHNR and FQNEAQ (reference sequence).

The gene calls are TRBV6-1 and TRBJ1-1, with 11 bases fitting TRBD1. The CDR3 loop spans 15 amino acids. Germline lookup yields CDR1 MNHNS and CDR2 SASEGT. V lost 5 bases to trimming and J lost 3 bases; unmatched junction nucleotides: 5. CDR3 in amino acids: CASSKDRGRYTEAFF. In DNA, the CDR3 is TGTGCCAGCAGTAAGGACAGGGGGCGATACACTGAAGCTTTCTTT.

The chain carries TRBV6-1 and TRBJ2-4, with D perhaps matching TRBD1 or TRBD2 (6 bases each). The CDR3 runs 15 residues. Germline assignment: CDR1 MNHNS and CDR2 SASEGT. V was clipped by 3 bases and J by 3 bases, with 12 bases between them. The CDR3 nucleotides are TGTGCCAGCAGTGATTGGGGGGCGAGCAAAAACATTCAGTACTTC. Amino acid sequence: CASSDWGASKNIQYF.

The chain couples TRBV27 to TRBJ2-1; no clear D gene. Per germline, CDR1 MNHEY and CDR2 SMNVEV (reference sequence). V gave up 3 bases and J gave up 1 base, with 4 bases separating them. The length of the CDR3 is 13 residues. The CDR3 DNA reads as TGTGCCAGCAGTTTTATTTCCTACAATGAGCAGTTCTTC. Encoded protein: CASSFISYNEQFF.